The rows below give T cell receptor beta chains drawn from one sample of a study of blood T cell repertoires in COVID-19. Repertoires were generated with immunoSEQ multiplex PCR, while TCRdb's copy carries only in-frame clones and drops some. The table shows about 220,000 clones, with over 75% occurring only once. The sequencing input was peripheral blood. The receptors were gathered from a human donor in a cohort sampled during active COVID-19. Both conserved end residues are part of each CDR3. D genes are given only for firm matches. Not every row has a clone size; where given, it reads once, few, many or a size class.

>NA|TRBD1|TRBJ1-5|TRBV27
TGTGCCAGCAGTTCACTAACCTGGGACAGGGGCTACAATCAGCCCCAGCATTTT
CASSSLTWDRGYNQPQHF
>NA|NA|TRBJ2-4|TRBV6-2/TRBV6-3
TGTGCCAGCAGTGGAGGGGTCAAAAACATTCAGTACTTC
CASSGGVKNIQYF
>NA|NA|TRBJ2-1|TRBV28
TGTGCCAGCAGTCCGAGGGGGTCCTACAATGAGCAGTTCTTC
CASSPRGSYNEQFF
>NA|TRBD1|TRBJ1-1|TRBV19
TGTGCCAGTAATTTCCGGGACAGCTTTAACACTGAAGCTTTCTTT
CASNFRDSFNTEAFF
>NA|NA|TRBJ2-2|TRBV6-5
TGTGCCACAAAAGTAGGGCAGGGCGGCCCCGGGGAGCTGTTTTTT
CATKVGQGGPGELFF
>NA|NA|TRBJ2-5|TRBV28
TGTGCCAGCAGTTTATCCCCGAGGGATGAGACCCAGTACTTC
CASSLSPRDETQYF
>NA|TRBD1|TRBJ1-2|TRBV2
TGTGCCAGCTCGAACCTATCAGGGGGCAGAGGCTATGGCTACACCTTC
CASSNLSGGRGYGYTF
>NA|NA|TRBJ2-7|TRBV5-6
TGTGCCAGCAGCTTCCAGGGTCCTGGGAACTACGAGCAGTACTTC
CASSFQGPGNYEQYF
>NA|NA|TRBJ2-2|TRBV7-9
TGTGCCAGCAGCGTTGGCCAGACGAACACCGGGGAGCTGTTTTTT
CASSVGQTNTGELFF
>NA|TRBD2|TRBJ2-2|TRBV3-1/TRBV3-2
TGTGCCAGCAGCCCATCTGCTCTTACCAGCGGGAGATGGGGCGGGGAGCTGTTTTTT
CASSPSALTSGRWGGELFF
>NA|TRBD1|TRBJ2-2|TRBV5-1
TGCGCCAGCAGACAAGGACAGGGATCCATCGGGGAGCTGTTTTTT
CASRQGQGSIGELFF
>few|NA|TRBJ1-6|TRBV6-5
TGTGCCAGCAGTTATCGGACAGATAATTCACCCCTCCACTTT
CASSYRTDNSPLHF
>NA|NA|TRBJ1-2|TRBV7-2
TGTGCCAGCAGCTTGGAGGAAAACTATGGCTACACCTTC
CASSLEENYGYTF
>NA|TRBD1|TRBJ2-5|TRBV3-1/TRBV3-2
TGTGCCAGCAGCCAAAGGGACAGGCAAGAGACCCAGTACTTC
CASSQRDRQETQYF
>NA|TRBD1|TRBJ1-1|TRBV7-9
TGTGCCAGCAGACGGACAGGGGACACTGAAGCTTTCTTT
CASRRTGDTEAFF
>few|NA|TRBJ2-5|TRBV7-2
TGTGCCAGCAGCCCACCGGAGGGTGGGGAGACCCAGTACTTC
CASSPPEGGETQYF
>few|TRBD1|TRBJ1-1|TRBV5-4
TGTGCCAGCAGCCCCCCCGTGACAGGGGGCTATGGCACTGAAGCTTTCTTT
CASSPPVTGGYGTEAFF
>NA|NA|TRBJ1-5|TRBV6-1
TGTGCCATCTCGGGGGTAAGCAATCAGCCCCAGCATTTT
CAISGVSNQPQHF
>few|NA|TRBJ2-7|TRBV6-1
TGTGCCAGCAGTGAAGCTACAGAGCAGTACTTC
CASSEATEQYF
>NA|TRBD1|TRBJ2-2|TRBV19
TGTGCCAGTAGTAAAAGGGGAGACAGGGGGTTCGCCGGGGAGCTGTTTTTT
CASSKRGDRGFAGELFF
>NA|NA|TRBJ2-3|TRBV5-1
TGCGCCAGCAGCTTGGAGGGGGGGCCCCCAGATACGCAGTATTTT
CASSLEGGPPDTQYF
>NA|NA|TRBJ1-2|TRBV2
TGTGCCAGCAGTGAAGAGACACTTAACTATGGCTACACCTTC
CASSEETLNYGYTF
>NA|NA|TRBJ1-5|TRBV7-2
TGTGCCAGCAGCTTAGCGGGGCAGGGGCTCGGTCAGCCCCAGCATTTT
CASSLAGQGLGQPQHF
>NA|NA|TRBJ1-1|TRBV9
TGTGCCAGCAGCGTACCAGGGGTGAACACTGAAGCTTTCTTT
CASSVPGVNTEAFF